This T cell receptor beta chain was identified during a study of T cell clonality in common variable immunodeficiency. The assay was immunoSEQ multiplex PCR, and TCRdb's table has in-frame clones only and misses some. Sampling found about 34,000 clones, none seen once. General study results and limits: Patient heterogeneity in the CVID cohort limited correlations between repertoire features and clinical complications. Common variable immunodeficiency TCR beta sequences reportedly had fewer deletions and N-nucleotide insertions.

This clone has a count of ten or more. Its antigen is unknown. The read ends 3 residues before the CDR3 terminus; that terminus is restored from the germline J gene. Germline V gene data show CDR1 as SGHTA and CDR2 as FQGNSA. The ends lost 2 bases at V and 4 bases at J; junction bases unmatched: 8. The length of the CDR3 is 15 residues. For at least one year, all CVID subjects received replacement immunoglobulin. Sample: peripheral blood mononuclear cells. This TCR was sampled from a human donor with common variable immunodeficiency. V usage is TRBV7-2 and J usage is TRBJ2-7, with TRBD2 matching over 7 bases. The CDR3: CASSLIRLAEYEQYF. CDR3 DNA (partial): TGTGCCAGCAGCTTAATTAGGCTAGCGGAGTACGAG. Combining the CDR3 with reference TRBV7-2 and TRBJ2-7 gives the whole variable domain GAGVSQSPSNKVTEKGKDVELRCDPISGHTALYWYRQSLGQGLEFLIYFQGNSAPDKSGLPSDRFSAERTGGSVSTLTIQRTQQEDSAVYLCASSLIRLAEYEQYFGPGTRLTVT.